Below are 10 T cell receptor beta chains sequenced from a single sample in a study of radiation and T cells in renal cell carcinoma. TCRdb keeps only in-frame clones here, not all; method: immunoSEQ multiplex PCR. Among fewer than 15,000 clones listed, less than 65% were seen once. Specified treatment: treatment-naive control, cytoreductive nephrectomy. The sequencing used tumor tissue, collected from a patient whose treatment was nephrectomy without radiotherapy. These receptors came from a man aged 55 to 70 with renal cell carcinoma.

The gene calls are TRBV2 and TRBJ1-4; D is ambiguous. CDR3 size: 14 residues. Trimming cost V 4 bases and J 3 bases, with 9 bases left between them. The V gene's germline CDR1 is SNHLY and CDR2 FYNNEI. As DNA, the CDR3 is TGTGCCAGCAGTGGGCCCTCGGCTAATGAAAAACTGTTTTTT. This gives the protein CASSGPSANEKLFF.

With regard to this clone: Mismatch with germline at one junction end may stem from a read error. This chain connects TRBV16 to TRBJ2-7; D is tentatively TRBD1 or TRBD2 (5 bases each). In germline, CDR1 is KGHSY, CDR2 FQNENV. The CDR3 consists of 14 residues. The DNA of the CDR3 is TGTGCCAGCAGCCCACAACTTAGCGTCCCCGAGGGGAACTTC. It yields the protein CASSPQLSVPEGNF. Using reference TRBV16 and TRBJ2-7 for the parts outside the CDR3, the full variable domain is GEEVAQTPKHLVRGEGQKAKLYCAPIKGHSYVFWYQQVLKNEFKFLISFQNENVFDETGMPKERFSAKCLPNSPCSLEIQATKLEDSAVYFCASSPQLSVPEGNFGPGTRLTVT.

This rearrangement joins TRBV5-4 to TRBJ2-1; 8 bases are shared with TRBD2. Per germline, CDR1 SGHNT and CDR2 YYREEE (reference sequence). This CDR3 comprises 16 residues. The V and J ends lost 4 bases and 9 bases, in that order; junction bases with no gene match: 15. CDR3 in DNA: TGTGCCAGCAGCCTCCCAACTCAGCGGGAGCGAGGTGAGCAGTTCTTC. This gives the protein CASSLPTQRERGEQFF.

This clone has just one count. The V and J genes are TRBV5-4 and TRBJ2-7; 8 bases line up with TRBD2. V gave up 0 bases and J gave up 7 bases; unmatched junction bases: 6. The CDR3 has 14 amino acids. Germline V gene data show CDR1 as SGHNT and CDR2 as YYREEE (reference sequence). CDR3 protein: CASSLVGGAGEQYF. The CDR3 DNA reads TGTGCCAGCAGCTTGGTCGGGGGGGCCGGGGAGCAGTACTTC. The full variable domain, with the rest looked up from reference TRBV5-4 and TRBJ2-7, is ETGVTQSPTHLIKTRGQQVTLRCSSQSGHNTVSWYQQALGQGPQFIFQYYREEENGRGNFPPRFSGLQFPNYSSELNVNALELDDSALYLCASSLVGGAGEQYFGPGTRLTVT.

The chain carries TRBV6-6 and TRBJ1-2; 9 bases match TRBD1. V was pared by 6 bases and J by 0 bases, with 8 bases of the junction left unmatched. The germline gives CDR1 MNHNY, CDR2 SVGAGI (reference sequence). The CDR3 consists of 16 residues. The CDR3 loop reads CASSGTRQGANYGYTF. CDR3 in DNA: TGTGCCAGCAGCGGAACACGACAGGGGGCTAACTATGGCTACACCTTC.

This clone appeared a single time. The chain carries TRBV27 and TRBJ2-1; D unclear. The ends were cut back, 3 bases at V and 10 bases at J, with 10 bases in the middle. The CDR3 is made up of 12 amino acids. CDR1 and CDR2 from the germline V gene are MNHEY and SMNVEV (reference sequence). CDR3 region: CASSLIGFEQFF. The CDR3, as DNA: TGTGCCAGCAGTTTGATAGGGTTCGAGCAGTTCTTC.

The gene calls are TRBV29-1 and TRBJ1-1; D call uncertain. CDR1 SQVTM and CDR2 ANQGSEA come from the germline V gene. CDR3 length: 12 residues. Trimming took off 1 base at V and 6 bases at J, with 9 bases between the two ends. The CDR3 nucleotides read TGCAGCGTTGAAGGTAAGAAAGCTGAAGCTTTCTTT. Its translation: CSVEGKKAEAFF. Together with reference TRBV29-1 and TRBJ1-1, the CDR3 gives the full variable domain: SAVISQKPSRDICQRGTSLTIQCQVDSQVTMMFWYRQQPGQSLTLIATANQGSEATYESGFVIDKFPISRPNLTFSTLTVSNMSPEDSSIYLCSVEGKKAEAFFGQGTRLTVV.

CDR3 bases: TGCGCCAGCAGCTTGAGTTCGACTGAGCAGTTCTTC. It encodes CASSLSSTEQFF. The chain uses TRBV5-1 and TRBJ2-1; D remains ambiguous. This CDR3 is 12 amino acids long. The V and J ends lost 1 base and 9 bases respectively, with 8 bases between them. Germline lookup yields CDR1 SGHRS and CDR2 YFSETQ.

The chain has TRBV2 and TRBJ2-7, with D possibly matching TRBD2 (6 bases). The CDR3 runs to 15 residues. Germline CDR1 SNHLY, CDR2 FYNNEI. Trimming took 4 bases from V and 3 from J, leaving 16 bases between them. The CDR3 DNA sequence: TGTGCCAGCAGTGCGAGAGGGCGGGGAGGCTACGAGCAGTACTTC. It specifies CASSARGRGGYEQYF.

The DNA of the CDR3 is TGCGCCAGCAGCTCGACAGGTTCGGTAGAGACCCAGTACTTC. This encodes CASSSTGSVETQYF. The V and J genes are TRBV5-1 and TRBJ2-5, with D possibly matching TRBD1 (6 bases). The CDR3 is 14 residues long. CDR1 SGHRS and CDR2 YFSETQ come from the germline V gene. V dropped 3 bases and J dropped 4 bases, with 13 bases sitting between them.